This T cell receptor beta chain is drawn from a study of control samples from healthy donors and cancer patients. CDR3 length: 14 amino acids. CDR1 is SNHLY and CDR2 is FYNNEI in the germline V gene. The junction had 8 bases not matched to a gene; V was cut back by 6 bases and J by 6 bases. Only in-frame clones appear in the TCRdb table, and some are missing; sequencing was by immunoSEQ multiplex PCR. Altogether approximately 85,000 clones are present, 85% to 90% being singletons, with the ten largest covering 7.5% to 8%. The material sequenced was blood. This chain uses TRBV2 with TRBJ1-2, with 9 bases aligning to TRBD1. The clonotype comes from a woman aged 55-75 years in good health. CDR3 coding DNA: TGTGCCAGCAGACAAACCGGGACAGGGAATGGCTACACCTTC. Protein sequence: CASRQTGTGNGYTF.